This T cell receptor (beta chain) was sequenced in a study of human T cells and chemical hapten exposure. Study-level findings and limits: High-frequency TCRs, those above 1 in 1000, stayed the same after DPC sensitization.

Time point denoted: pre-sensitization, week 0. Regarding treatment: therapeutic diphenylcyclopropenone sensitization with weekly scalp DPC. This clonotype has only a few counts. Its matching antigen is unknown. The V gene's germline CDR1 is SGHRS and CDR2 YFSETQ. After removal of 4 bases from V and 5 bases from J, the junction contained 6 bases not matched to a gene. This CDR3 spans 14 amino acids. The library attached unique molecular identifiers to individual cDNA molecules. Each CDR3 protein gets one entry after TCRdb re-called the RACE reads with MiXCR. The sample contains approximately 77,000 distinct CDR3 sequences, 14% of which appear only once.

The clonotype originates from a woman aged 45-60 years with alopecia areata. Some clones in this sample may be carry-over from other donors' samples. The sample consisted of whole blood, taken in connection with sensitization to the hapten diphenylcyclopropenone (DPC). The rearrangement uses TRBV5-1 and TRBJ1-1; 9 nucleotides align to TRBD1. The CDR3 sequence is CASSMDRGRTEAFF. In DNA form, the CDR3 reads TGCGCCAGCAGCATGGACAGGGGAAGGACTGAAGCTTTCTTT.